Given below is one TCR beta chain in context. This clone's antigen is unknown. Base qualities are missing; no much larger clone stands one base away. The data were obtained in a study of technical replicates of blood from a handful of donors (dated by TCRdb to about 2017). Libraries were prepared through the immunoSEQ multiplex PCR assay. The table was pulled from immuneACCESS by TCRdb, which kept in-frame rearrangements only. Such tables lose some clones; where checked, under half of the loss comes from unresolved V genes, and the rest has no known cause. The sample table lists tens of thousands of clones, around 92% of them with a count of one. The ten largest clones add up to under 0.55% of the sample. The CDR3 has 14 amino acids, counting the end cysteine and phenylalanine. The DNA shown is the 42-base CDR3, in frame from base 1. Based on the germline V gene (reference sequence), the CDR1 and CDR2 sequences are LNHDA and SQIVND. Trimming at the junction amounts to 1 base on V and 0 bases on J, and the germline ends lie 7 bases apart.

The specimen sequenced was T cells isolated from PBMCs. Recombination linked TRBV19 to TRBJ2-7; a weak D assignment points to TRBD1 (6 bases agree). This sequence was found in a human donor in good health. The CDR3 has the sequence CASSIARGSYEQYF. The sequenced DNA: TGTGCCAGTAGTATAGCCAGGGGCTCCTACGAGCAGTACTTC.